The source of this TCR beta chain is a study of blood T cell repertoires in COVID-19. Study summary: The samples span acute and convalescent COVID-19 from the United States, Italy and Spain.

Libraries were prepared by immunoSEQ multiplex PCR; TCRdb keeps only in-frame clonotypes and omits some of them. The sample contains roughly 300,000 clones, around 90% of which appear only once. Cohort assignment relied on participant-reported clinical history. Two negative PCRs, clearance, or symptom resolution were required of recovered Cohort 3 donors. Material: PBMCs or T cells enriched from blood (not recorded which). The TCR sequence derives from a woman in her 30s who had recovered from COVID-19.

The CDR3: CASSGTGTGIYEQYF. The CDR3 DNA reads as TGTGCCAGCAGCGGCACCGGGACAGGAATTTACGAGCAGTACTTC. The V call is TRBV11-2, the J call TRBJ2-7, with 8 bases lining up with TRBD1. CDR1 and CDR2 from the germline V gene are SGHAT and FQNNGV. V trimming: 5 bases; J trimming: 4 bases; junction bases outside the gene matches: 10. CDR3 size: 15 residues.